This TCR beta chain originates from a study of blood T cell repertoires in COVID-19. Looking at the study overall: The United States, Italy and Spain provided the acute and convalescent COVID-19 samples. The cDNA or gDNA used as material had been derived from T cells, B-cell-depleted T cells, or PBMCs.

This clone was counted between two and nine times. Other nucleotide sequences from this sample produce the same CDR3. Original analysis: Reference gene primer amplification in the assay estimated nucleated cell counts. Clones were read by immunoSEQ multiplex PCR, and TCRdb kept only the in-frame ones, dropping some. The V and J calls and clone size come from that table; D and trimming were worked out from the DNA. The sample has some 150,000 clones, around 80% seen once. V was clipped by 3 bases and J by 1 base; unmatched bases: 3. This CDR3 region has 16 residues. The germline CDR1 and CDR2 sequences are LNHDA and SQIVND (reference sequence).

V is TRBV19 and J is TRBJ2-3; 11 bases match TRBD2. Sequenced: peripheral blood. This TCR derives from a man between 60 and 75 years old with acute or convalescent COVID-19. The CDR3 loop reads CASSIGTSGRTDTQYF. CDR3 in DNA: TGTGCCAGTAGTATTGGGACTAGCGGCCGCACAGATACGCAGTATTTT.